Sequencing of this T cell receptor (beta chain) was carried out in a study of T cell changes during pregnancy in multiple sclerosis. Measured with immunoSEQ multiplex PCR; TCRdb has only the in-frame clones, and not every one. The data show fewer than 140,000 clones, 91% seen once. The length of the CDR3 is 14 residues. Germline assignment: CDR1 LGHNA and CDR2 YSLEER. V shed 3 bases, J shed 4 bases, and the junction held 2 bases outside the gene matches. The chain recombines TRBV4-3 with TRBJ2-7, with TRBD1 identical over 11 bases. The origin of this receptor is a female donor with multiple sclerosis, enrolled in a pregnancy study. The sequencing used peripheral blood, collected before pregnancy. The CDR3 region has the DNA TGCGCCAGCAGCCAGGGACAGGGGGAATACGAGCAGTACTTC. Amino acids: CASSQGQGEYEQYF.